This TCR beta chain was obtained from a study of blood T cell repertoires in COVID-19 (dated by TCRdb to the early 2020s). As for the study more broadly: Samples covering the acute and convalescent phases of COVID-19 were provided by collaborators in the United States, Italy and Spain. Nearly every sample came with metadata listing a de-identified subject ID, COVID-19 status, age in years and sex. The material from the prospective study consisted of cDNA or gDNA derived from T cells, B-cell-depleted T cells, or PBMCs. A freely available public database, intended as a resource for researchers studying the immune response to SARS-CoV-2, is where the repertoires were released. Subjects who had been exposed to COVID-19, were actively infected with it, or had recovered from it provided the deeply sampled blood TCRbeta repertoires that made up the dataset. Where available, HLA class I and class II types were obtained from metadata supplied by the sample provider rather than from assay-based typing. Samples came from the ongoing ImmuneRACE study (first 160 participants) plus 1,254 subjects from 6 global collaborators.

The CDR3 goes from the cysteine to the phenylalanine over 15 residues. The DNA shown is the 45-base CDR3, in frame from base 1. Based on the germline V gene, the CDR1 and CDR2 sequences are ENHRY and SYGVKD. V gives up 10 bases and J gives up 0 bases, and the segment between their germline ends measures 19 bases. The immunoSEQ Assay, a bias-controlled multiplex PCR, was used to amplify TCRbeta CDR3 regions from genomic DNA. In the source study's methods: Nucleated cell counts per sample were estimated from amplification of reference gene primers within the assay. Sequence reads were collapsed and filtered to measure the absolute abundance of every unique TCRbeta CDR3 rearrangement. For each sample, productive Simpson clonality was calculated as the square root of Simpson's diversity index across productive rearrangements. TCRdb carries this immuneACCESS record with in-frame sequences only. Its versions omit some clonotypes, under half of them owing to an unresolved V gene in the studies checked, with the rest unexplained. The DNA was the basis for D and trimming; V, J and clone size are from that table. The sample has a few hundred thousand clones on record, around 87% of them singletons. Clones ranked in the top ten supply 3% of the sample.

What the work shows at the level of the full study, not this receptor alone: The amount of clinical and demographic metadata varied by source and participant and was provided uncurated.

The collaborating institutions used their own protocols to collect whole blood in K2EDTA tubes. For TCRbeta analysis, collaborators shipped samples as frozen whole blood, isolated PBMCs, or DNA extracted from either of those sample types. About this clone itself: No antigen is known for it. No qualities accompany the bases; no much larger clone lies one base away.

The receptor chain draws on TRBV10-3 and TRBJ2-7, with TRBD1 tentatively as D gene (5 bases match). Sequencing used peripheral blood. This sequence originates from a man in his 60s with acute or convalescent COVID-19. The DNA is as follows: TGTGCCACCCAAAGCCCACAGGTGAGCTCCTACGAGCAGTACTTC. It is translated as CATQSPQVSSYEQYF.